This TCR beta chain came from a study of T cells expressing NK-cell markers. TCRdb derives one entry per CDR3 protein from the 5' RACE reads, leaving out DNA. The repertoire table contains approximately 150,000 distinct CDR3 sequences. The V gene's germline CDR1 is ENHRY and CDR2 SYGVKD. The CDR3 is 15 amino acids. This TCR derives from a woman between 18 and 70 years old in good health. The V and J genes are TRBV10-3 and TRBJ2-5; TCRdb's D call, TRBD1, is unchecked because there is no DNA. Sequencing was done on a sample of blood T cells: a sorted CD56 or NKG2C T cell subset, CD4+ or CD8+ T cells, or bulk PBMC T cells (not recorded which). The CDR3 loop reads CAISLTGGSQETQYF.